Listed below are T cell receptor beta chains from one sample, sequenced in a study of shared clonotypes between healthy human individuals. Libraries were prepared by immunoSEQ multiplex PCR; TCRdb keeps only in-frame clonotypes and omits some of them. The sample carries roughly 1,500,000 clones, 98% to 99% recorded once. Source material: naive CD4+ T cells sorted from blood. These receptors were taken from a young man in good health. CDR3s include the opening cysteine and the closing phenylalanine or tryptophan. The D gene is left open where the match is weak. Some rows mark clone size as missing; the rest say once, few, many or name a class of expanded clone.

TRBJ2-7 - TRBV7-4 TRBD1 CASTPVTRTGWFSDYEQYF TGTGCCAGCACCCCAGTCACTAGGACAGGGTGGTTCTCTGACTACGAGCAGTACTTC
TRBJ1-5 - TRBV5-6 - CASSLEGANQPQHF TGTGCCAGCAGCTTAGAAGGGGCCAATCAGCCCCAGCATTTT
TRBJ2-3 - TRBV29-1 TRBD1 CSVEISRQGKLTDTQYF TGCAGCGTTGAAATCTCCCGACAGGGGAAGCTCACAGATACGCAGTATTTT
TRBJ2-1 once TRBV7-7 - CASSLGLPGRGEQFF TGTGCTAGCAGCTTAGGCTTACCGGGTAGGGGGGAGCAGTTCTTC
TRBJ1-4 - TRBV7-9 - CASSRGGDEKLFF TGTGCCAGCAGTCGCGGGGGGGACGAAAAACTGTTTTTT
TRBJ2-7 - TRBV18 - CASSPPSELGEQYF TGTGCCAGCTCACCACCTAGCGAGTTGGGGGAGCAGTACTTC
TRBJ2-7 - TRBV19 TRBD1 CASSTPGQGAYEQYF TGTGCCAGTAGTACCCCGGGACAGGGGGCCTACGAGCAGTACTTC
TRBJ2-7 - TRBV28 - CASSLSRTLDEQYF TGTGCCAGCAGCCTCTCCCGGACCTTGGACGAGCAGTACTTC
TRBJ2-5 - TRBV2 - CASSEGGANLSYTQYF TGTGCCAGCAGTGAGGGGGGGGCGAATCTCTCCTACACCCAGTACTTC
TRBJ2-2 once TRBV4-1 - CASSRDYTGELFF TGCGCCAGCAGCCGGGATTACACCGGGGAGCTGTTTTTT
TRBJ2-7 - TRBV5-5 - CASSFAETRLYNYEQYF TGTGCCAGCAGCTTCGCCGAAACTAGACTGTATAACTACGAGCAGTACTTC
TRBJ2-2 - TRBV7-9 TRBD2 CATDSTGGPGTGELFF TGTGCCACCGATTCGACGGGAGGGCCGGGGACCGGGGAGCTGTTTTTT
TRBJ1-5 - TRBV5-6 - CASSTGQYNQPQHF TGTGCCAGCAGCACCGGACAGTACAATCAGCCCCAGCATTTT
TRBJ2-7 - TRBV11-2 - CASSLEGGIITVYF TGTGCCAGCAGCTTAGAGGGCGGGATAATAACGGTGTACTTC
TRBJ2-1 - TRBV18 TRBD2 CASSPLTSGIVYNEQFF TGTGCCAGCTCACCATTGACTAGCGGGATAGTCTACAATGAGCAGTTCTTC
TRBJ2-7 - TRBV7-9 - CASSPWPGTYEQYF TGTGCCAGCAGCCCGTGGCCGGGGACCTACGAGCAGTACTTC
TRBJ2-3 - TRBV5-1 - CASSLSTDTQYF TGCGCCAGCAGCTTGAGTACAGATACGCAGTATTTT
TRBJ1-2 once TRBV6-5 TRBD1 CASSRDRGKDYGYTF TGTGCCAGCAGTCGGGACAGGGGAAAGGACTATGGCTACACCTTC
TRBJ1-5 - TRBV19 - CASSAREGKGWPQHF TGTGCCAGTAGCGCCAGGGAGGGGAAGGGATGGCCCCAGCATTTT
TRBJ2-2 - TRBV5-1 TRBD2 CASSPSGGNTGELFF TGCGCCAGCAGCCCTAGCGGGGGCAACACCGGGGAGCTGTTTTTT
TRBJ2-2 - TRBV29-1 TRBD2 CSVVLAGGPGTGELFF TGCAGCGTTGTCCTAGCGGGAGGGCCTGGGACCGGGGAGCTGTTTTTT
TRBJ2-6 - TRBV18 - CASSKSIEHSGANVLTF TGTGCCAGCTCAAAGAGCATAGAACACTCTGGGGCCAACGTCCTGACTTTC
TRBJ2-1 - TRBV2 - CASSVRDNEQFF TGTGCCAGCAGTGTCAGGGACAATGAGCAGTTCTTC
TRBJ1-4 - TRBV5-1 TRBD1 CASSPHSGTGDEKLFF TGCGCCAGCAGCCCACATTCCGGGACAGGGGATGAAAAACTGTTTTTT
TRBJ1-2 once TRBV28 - CASRRPGRINYGYTF TGTGCCAGCAGACGACCGGGCCGCATTAACTATGGCTACACCTTC
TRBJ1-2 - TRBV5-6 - CASSLKFGQQTYYGYTF TGTGCCAGCAGCTTGAAATTTGGACAGCAAACCTACTATGGCTACACCTTC
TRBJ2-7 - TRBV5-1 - CASSLGSGEQYF TGCGCCAGCAGCTTGGGCTCGGGCGAGCAGTACTTC
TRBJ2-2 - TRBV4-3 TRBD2 CASSQEVAGGPGELFF TGCGCCAGCAGCCAAGAAGTAGCGGGGGGACCCGGGGAGCTGTTTTTT
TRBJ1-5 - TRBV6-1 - CASSEARELYQPQHF TGTGCCAGCAGTGAAGCCCGGGAGTTATATCAGCCCCAGCATTTT
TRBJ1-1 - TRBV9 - CASSVDRMNTEAFF TGTGCCAGCAGCGTAGACAGAATGAACACTGAAGCTTTCTTT
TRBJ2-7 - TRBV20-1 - CSAKTGYEQYF TGCAGTGCTAAAACAGGGTACGAGCAGTACTTC
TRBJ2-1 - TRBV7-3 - CASSLVLGPANEQFF TGTGCCAGCAGCTTGGTTCTAGGCCCCGCCAATGAGCAGTTCTTC
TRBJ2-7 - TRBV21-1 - CASSKPAGGCYEQYF TGTGCCAGCAGCAAACCGGCAGGGGGCTGCTACGAGCAGTACTTC
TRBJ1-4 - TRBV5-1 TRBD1 CASSGTGAEKLFF TGCGCCAGCAGCGGGACAGGGGCTGAAAAACTGTTTTTT
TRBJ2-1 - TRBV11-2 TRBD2 CASSTQAGVRYNEQFF TGTGCCAGCAGCACACAAGCGGGAGTGCGATACAATGAGCAGTTCTTC
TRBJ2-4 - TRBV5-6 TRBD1 CASSLVGTGGYIQYF TGTGCCAGCAGCTTGGTGGGGACAGGGGGCTACATTCAGTACTTC
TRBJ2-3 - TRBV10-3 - CAISEGGPDTQYF TGTGCCATCAGTGAGGGGGGCCCAGATACGCAGTATTTT
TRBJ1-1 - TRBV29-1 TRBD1 CSAVQGALTEAFF TGCAGCGCCGTGCAGGGGGCGCTTACCGAAGCTTTCTTT
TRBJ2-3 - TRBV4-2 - CASSQGLARSGSDTQYF TGTGCCAGCAGCCAAGGATTGGCCAGATCCGGTTCAGATACGCAGTATTTT
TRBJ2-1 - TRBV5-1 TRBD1 CASSSIDRGLNEQFF TGCGCCAGCAGCTCTATCGACAGGGGGCTCAATGAGCAGTTCTTC
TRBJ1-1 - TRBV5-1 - CASSLGAVMNTEAFF TGCGCCAGCAGCTTGGGGGCGGTGATGAACACTGAAGCTTTCTTT
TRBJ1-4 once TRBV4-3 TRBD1 CASSQKGTAPTNEKLFF TGCGCCAGCAGCCAGAAAGGGACAGCACCAACTAATGAAAAACTGTTTTTT
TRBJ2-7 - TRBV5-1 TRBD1 CASSSGTGTHEQYF TGCGCCAGCAGCTCCGGGACAGGGACCCACGAGCAGTACTTC
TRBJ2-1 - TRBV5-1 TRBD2 CASSLAGRYNEQFF TGCGCCAGCAGCTTGGCCGGGAGGTACAATGAGCAGTTCTTC
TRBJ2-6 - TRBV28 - CASSKRGAGANVLTF TGTGCCAGCAGCAAGAGGGGGGCTGGGGCCAACGTCCTGACTTTC
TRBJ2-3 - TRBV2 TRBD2 CASRGRSGRAVDTQYF TGTGCCAGCAGGGGGCGTAGCGGGAGGGCCGTAGATACGCAGTATTTT
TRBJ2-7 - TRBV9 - CASTPREVPYEQYF TGTGCCAGCACACCACGAGAGGTCCCCTACGAGCAGTACTTC
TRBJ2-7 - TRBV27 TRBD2 CASMGLAGGTGYEQYF TGTGCCAGCATGGGTCTAGCGGGAGGAACAGGCTACGAGCAGTACTTC
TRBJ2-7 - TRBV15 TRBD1 CATSRQDRSSYEQYF TGTGCCACCAGCAGACAGGACAGGAGCTCCTACGAGCAGTACTTC
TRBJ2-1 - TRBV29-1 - CSDRAGSPFNEQFF TGCAGCGACCGGGCCGGTAGCCCTTTTAATGAGCAGTTCTTC